These 27 T cell receptor beta chains originate from one sample sequenced in a study of metastatic and nonmetastatic thyroid tumors. Among the patients, none had received any treatment before thyroid surgery. TCRdb called clones again from the PCR reads with MiXCR. Here the sample spans about 23,000 clones, around 26% being singletons. Sequences were obtained from blood. The receptors stem from a male donor with papillary thyroid cancer or a benign thyroid nodule (not recorded which). Some clones in this sample may be carry-over from other donors' samples.

This clone appeared many times. V is TRBV7-2 and J is TRBJ1-2; a possible D gene is TRBD1 (6 bases). Germline V gene lookup returns CDR1 SGHTA and CDR2 FQGNSA. Trimming stripped 5 bases from V and 10 bases from J, with 20 bases between. CDR3 length: 14 amino acids. CDR3 nucleotides: TGTGCCAGCAGCATGAAACGGGACATGCTGTCCTACACCTTC. As protein: CASSMKRDMLSYTF.

This clone is medium-sized in the sample. The chain joins TRBV2 to TRBJ2-2; 12 bases match TRBD2. CDR3 length: 15 amino acids. V was clipped by 6 bases and J by 6 bases; unmatched bases: 5. Germline-derived CDR1 and CDR2 are SNHLY and FYNNEI. CDR3 loop: CASSPRLAGAGELFF. CDR3 DNA sequence: TGTGCCAGCAGCCCCCGACTAGCGGGAGCCGGGGAGCTGTTTTTT. Full variable domain (remainder filled in from reference TRBV2 and TRBJ2-2): EPEVTQTPSHQVTQMGQEVILRCVPISNHLYFYWYRQILGQKVEFLVSFYNNEISEKSEIFDDQFSVERPDGSNFTLKIRSTKLEDSAMYFCASSPRLAGAGELFFGEGSRLTVL.

This clone was detected many times. V is TRBV20-1 and J is TRBJ1-5, with 7 bases lining up with TRBD1. The germline CDR1 and CDR2 sequences are DFQATT and SNEGSKA (reference sequence). The CDR3 contains 15 residues. V shed 6 bases, J shed 0 bases, and the junction held 8 bases outside the gene matches. The CDR3 DNA follows: TGCAGTGCCCATACAGGGGCAAATAGCAATCAGCCCCAGCATTTT. Protein product: CSAHTGANSNQPQHF.

This clone was seen repeatedly, ten times or more. The chain has TRBV7-3 and TRBJ2-3; 9 nucleotides align to TRBD2. Germline V gene sequence: CDR1 SGHTA, CDR2 FQGTGA. The CDR3 loop spans 15 amino acids. Trimming cost V 3 bases and J 4 bases; bases outside gene matches: 5. The chain's CDR3 is CASSLIAGASDTQYF. CDR3 bases: TGTGCCAGCAGCTTGATAGCGGGAGCCTCAGATACGCAGTATTTT. The entire variable domain, with the rest obtained from reference TRBV7-3 and TRBJ2-3, is as follows: GAGVSQTPSNKVTEKGKYVELRCDPISGHTALYWYRQSLGQGPEFLIYFQGTGAADDSGLPNDRFFAVRPEGSVSTLKIQRTERGDSAVYLCASSLIAGASDTQYFGPGTRLTVL.

This clone was seen at least ten times. This chain uses TRBV5-1 with TRBJ2-1; no reliable D call. The V end lost 0 bases, the J end lost 12 bases, and 10 bases lay between the germline ends. This CDR3 region has 12 residues. CDR1 and CDR2 (germline): SGHRS, YFSETQ. The CDR3 sequence: CASSLGAGGQFF. The CDR3 DNA reads TGCGCCAGCAGCTTGGGTGCTGGTGGGCAGTTCTTC.

At least ten counts were recorded for this clone. The rearrangement uses TRBV29-1 and TRBJ2-7; 11 nucleotides match TRBD2. Germline V gene sequence: CDR1 SQVTM, CDR2 ANQGSEA. Germline trimming cut 5 bases from V and 4 bases from J; bases unmatched to any gene: 4. The CDR3 spans 13 residues. In nucleotides, the CDR3 is TGCAGCGTTCAGACTAGCGGGACTTACGAGCAGTACTTC. Residues: CSVQTSGTYEQYF.

This clone has at least ten counts. DNA for the CDR3: TGCGCCAGCAGCCAAGATCTAAGGGACGAAGCTTTCTTT. Protein: CASSQDLRDEAFF. J is TRBJ1-1 and V is TRBV4-3, with a tentative D call TRBD1 (5 bases). Between the trimmed V and J ends, which lost 0 bases and 8 bases, there was a span of 10 bases. The CDR3 runs to 13 residues. Looked up from germline, CDR1 is LGHNA and CDR2 is YSLEER.

This clone appeared many times. The chain combines TRBV5-4 with TRBJ2-1; 14 bases are shared with TRBD2. This CDR3 has 16 residues. The V gene end was trimmed by 5 bases and the J gene end by 3 bases; junction bases not matched to a gene: 4. The germline gives CDR1 SGHNT, CDR2 YYREEE (reference sequence). The CDR3 protein is CASRKGLAGVYNEQFF. The CDR3 DNA reads TGTGCCAGCAGAAAGGGACTAGCGGGAGTCTACAATGAGCAGTTCTTC.

As concerns this clone: One end of the junction does not line up with germline, which may come from a read error. The V gene is TRBV5-1, the J gene TRBJ2-2; 7 bases map to TRBD2. The CDR3 extends over 15 amino acids. Germline CDR1 is SGHRS and CDR2 is YFSETQ. The CDR3 DNA is TGCGCCAGCAGCTTCCTGGCGGGGGTCACCGGTGAGCTGTTTTTT. Protein sequence: CASSFLAGVTGELFF.

The CDR3 spells CSAALRASGSSEQYF. In DNA, the CDR3 is TGCAGTGCCGCCCTCCGGGCTAGCGGGAGTAGTGAGCAGTACTTC. The rearrangement links TRBV20-1 to TRBJ2-7; 10 bases align to TRBD2. Germline V gives CDR1 DFQATT, CDR2 SNEGSKA (reference sequence). The ends lost 6 bases at V and 7 bases at J; junction bases unmatched: 15. The CDR3 contains 15 residues.

The chain couples TRBV7-2 to TRBJ1-2; weak D call: TRBD1 (6 bases). This CDR3 is built from 14 residues. CDR1 and CDR2 from the germline V gene are SGHTA and FQGNSA. V lost 2 bases, J lost 8 bases, and 15 bases lay in between. The CDR3 sequence: CASSLQGPLGGYTF. CDR3 in DNA: TGTGCCAGCAGCTTACAGGGGCCTTTAGGGGGCTACACCTTC.

With regard to this clone: Mismatch with germline at one junction end may stem from a read error. The J gene is TRBJ1-4, the V gene TRBV6-5; D gene uncertain. This CDR3 region has 13 residues. Germline V gene data show CDR1 as MNHEY and CDR2 as SVGAGI. The DNA of the CDR3 is TGTGCCAGCAGTTACTCCCCGATGGAAAAAGTGTATTTT. It is translated as CASSYSPMEKVYF.

The table lists this clone with many counts. This chain links TRBV28 with TRBJ1-1; 8 bases line up with TRBD1. This CDR3 contains 15 residues. Germline loops: CDR1 MDHEN, CDR2 SYDVKM. V shed 7 bases, J shed 1 base, and the junction held 8 bases outside the gene matches. This CDR3 is CASKPGQGRNTEAFF. In DNA form, the CDR3 reads TGTGCCAGCAAACCTGGACAGGGAAGGAACACTGAAGCTTTCTTT.

Points on this clone: This sequence may be a read error, since a much larger clone differs from it by one base. The gene calls are TRBV20-1 and TRBJ2-1, with 8 bases aligning to TRBD1. The CDR3 runs to 15 residues. Germline assignment: CDR1 DFQATT and CDR2 SNEGSKA (reference sequence). CDR3 in DNA: TGCAGCGTTACGGACAGGGTTCGGGAGTTCGGTGAGCAGTTCTTC. It specifies CSVTDRVREFGEQFF.

This clone appeared many times. This may arise from a read error, as a much more abundant clone is one base away. The sample carries other DNA sequences with the same CDR3. V gene TRBV12-3 or TRBV12-4 combines with J gene TRBJ2-7, with D possibly being TRBD1 (5 bases). The CDR3 is 14 amino acids. This CDR3 reads CASTSRQGRYEQYF. The DNA for the CDR3 is TGCGCCAGCACCTCCCGCCAGGGTCGTTACGAGCAGTACTTC.

The chain combines TRBV6-4 with TRBJ2-3, with 7 nucleotides matching TRBD2. V trimming: 3 bases; J trimming: 2 bases; junction bases outside the gene matches: 5. The CDR3 sequence is 15 residues long. The V gene's germline CDR1 is MRHNA and CDR2 SNTAGT. Here the CDR3 DNA reads TGTGCCAGCAGTGAGGGTGCGGGAGTCACAGATACGCAGTATTTT. Translating gives CASSEGAGVTDTQYF.

By frequency in the sample, this clone is medium-sized. This chain connects TRBV2 to TRBJ1-6, with D maybe TRBD1 (5 bases). This CDR3 contains 15 residues. CDR1 and CDR2 (germline): SNHLY, FYNNEI. Trimming shortened V by 9 bases and J by 7 bases, and 19 bases separated the two germline ends. The DNA of the CDR3 is TGTGCCAGGAACTCCGCGGGACGACAAAATTCACCCCTCCACTTT. Amino acid sequence: CARNSAGRQNSPLHF.

This clone was observed many times. The rearrangement joins TRBV7-3 to TRBJ2-3; no reliable D call. The length of the CDR3 is 15 residues. V lost 0 bases and J lost 5, with 12 bases in between. Germline lookup yields CDR1 SGHTA and CDR2 FQGTGA. CDR3: CASSLTRSPRDTQYF. The CDR3 nucleotides are TGTGCCAGCAGCTTAACACGGTCTCCTAGAGATACGCAGTATTTT.

In this sample, this clone turned up many times. This chain uses TRBV5-6 with TRBJ1-2, with D uncertain. V was cut by 4 bases and J by 3 bases, with 10 bases left in between. There are 13 residues in the CDR3. Looked up from germline, CDR1 is SGHDT and CDR2 is YYEEEE. The CDR3, as DNA: TGTGCCAGCAGCCAGGACGGATACTATGGCTACACCTTC. As protein: CASSQDGYYGYTF.

This clone was counted only a few times. The chain employs TRBV20-1 and TRBJ2-7; D may match TRBD1 or TRBD2 (5 bases each). The germline CDR1 and CDR2 sequences are DFQATT and SNEGSKA (reference sequence). The CDR3 runs to 15 residues. Trimming removed 2 bases at V and 4 bases at J, with 18 bases between. DNA of the CDR3: TGCAGTGCTAGACCGATCCGGGACGGCTTTTACGAGCAGTACTTC. It is translated as CSARPIRDGFYEQYF.

This clone occurred many times. The chain is built from TRBV4-1 and TRBJ2-2; D unresolved. Germline lookup yields CDR1 MGHRA and CDR2 YSYEKL. V lost 1 base, J lost 0 bases, and 6 bases lay in between. The CDR3 is made up of 15 amino acids. For the CDR3, the DNA is TGCGCCAGCAGCCAAGGTTTGACGAACACCGGGGAGCTGTTTTTT. Translating gives CASSQGLTNTGELFF.

This clone was observed many times. The V gene is TRBV3-1, the J gene TRBJ1-1; no reliable D call. The V gene's germline CDR1 is LGHDT and CDR2 YNNKEL (reference sequence). V lost 0 bases and J 0 bases, leaving 5 bases between the germline ends. This CDR3 spans 14 amino acids. Here the CDR3 reads CASSQDQMNTEAFF. The CDR3 coding sequence is TGTGCCAGCAGCCAAGATCAGATGAACACTGAAGCTTTCTTT.

This clone was recorded at least ten times. Here the CDR3 reads CASSTYQGSNEQFF. CDR3 sequence (DNA): TGTGCCAGCTCAACGTATCAGGGGTCCAATGAGCAGTTCTTC. The V call is TRBV18, the J call TRBJ2-1; maybe TRBD1 (6 bases). The CDR3 sequence is 14 residues long. Looked up from germline, CDR1 is KGHSH and CDR2 is LQKENI. The V and J ends lost 5 bases and 6 bases respectively, with 14 bases between them.

This clone was counted at least ten times. The chain employs TRBV11-1 and TRBJ1-2; TRBD1 is a possible D gene (6 bases). Between the trimmed V and J ends, which lost 3 bases and 0 bases, there was a span of 14 bases. Germline-derived CDR1 and CDR2 are SGHAT and FQDESV (reference sequence). The CDR3 loop spans 16 amino acids. CDR3 bases: TGTGCCAGCAGCTTTCCGGACAGCGCCTCTAACTATGGCTACACCTTC. Translation gives CASSFPDSASNYGYTF. Looking up the rest from reference TRBV11-1 and TRBJ1-2 gives the full variable domain: EAEVAQSPRYKITEKSQAVAFWCDPISGHATLYWYRQILGQGPELLVQFQDESVVDDSQLPKDRFSAERLKGVDSTLKIQPAELGDSAMYLCASSFPDSASNYGYTFGSGTRLTVV.

This clone was detected ten times or more. The CDR3 sequence is CASRSDRGQETQYF. CDR3 sequence (DNA): TGTGCCAGCCGCAGTGACAGGGGGCAAGAGACCCAGTACTTC. The chain carries TRBV28 and TRBJ2-5, with 9 bases that match TRBD1. The J segment lost 2 bases and the V segment lost 8 bases, leaving 6 bases of the junction unmatched. The CDR3 sequence is 14 residues long. Germline V gives CDR1 MDHEN, CDR2 SYDVKM.

This clone has ten or more counts. The chain links TRBV2 to TRBJ1-1; D is unclear. The CDR3 is 13 amino acids. Germline CDR1 SNHLY, CDR2 FYNNEI. Trimming stripped 5 bases from V and 2 bases from J, with 9 bases between. CDR3 DNA: TGTGCCAGCAGTAGAGAGGTCAACACTGAAGCTTTCTTT. Its protein product is CASSREVNTEAFF.

This clone was counted ten times or more. The rearrangement uses TRBV19 and TRBJ1-1, with D perhaps matching TRBD1 (5 bases). V was pared by 8 bases and J by 2 bases, with 24 bases between. There are 17 residues in the CDR3. Per the germline V gene, CDR1 is LNHDA and CDR2 is SQIVND (reference sequence). The DNA for the CDR3 is TGTGCCAGTCTCAAAAATTTATTCGGGGCGTCTAACACTGAAGCTTTCTTT. It is translated as CASLKNLFGASNTEAFF.